This T cell receptor (beta chain) was recorded in a study of post-analysis software for immune sequencing data. Overall study context: Multiple sclerosis in the patients followed relapsing-remitting, secondary progressive and progressive-relapsing courses. Whole-study findings and limits: TRBV5-6, TRBV5-1 and TRBV20-1 belonged to a set of roughly five TRBV segments that were more frequent in patients than controls. Significantly decreased normalized Chao1 diversity was recorded for multiple sclerosis patients relative to controls.

Unique molecular identifiers were carried by the TCR beta cDNA libraries. About half a million cDNA molecules were recovered from an input of 1 to 10 million T cells. TCRdb recomputed calls from the PCR reads with MiXCR, one row per CDR3 protein. The sample lists hundreds of thousands of distinct CDR3 sequences; 44% were seen once. The CDR3 covers 14 residues. The V and J ends lost 0 bases and 6 bases respectively, with 12 bases between them. CDR1 SGHVS and CDR2 FQNEAQ come from the germline V gene. As to this clonotype: Its antigen is as yet unknown.

Material for sequencing was blood. The sequence was obtained from a girl between 5 and 17 years old with multiple sclerosis. The chain joins TRBV7-8 to TRBJ2-7; tentative D call: TRBD2 (5 bases). CDR3 amino acids: CASSLAPGKPEQYF. CDR3 bases: TGTGCCAGCAGCTTAGCACCGGGGAAGCCCGAGCAGTACTTC.